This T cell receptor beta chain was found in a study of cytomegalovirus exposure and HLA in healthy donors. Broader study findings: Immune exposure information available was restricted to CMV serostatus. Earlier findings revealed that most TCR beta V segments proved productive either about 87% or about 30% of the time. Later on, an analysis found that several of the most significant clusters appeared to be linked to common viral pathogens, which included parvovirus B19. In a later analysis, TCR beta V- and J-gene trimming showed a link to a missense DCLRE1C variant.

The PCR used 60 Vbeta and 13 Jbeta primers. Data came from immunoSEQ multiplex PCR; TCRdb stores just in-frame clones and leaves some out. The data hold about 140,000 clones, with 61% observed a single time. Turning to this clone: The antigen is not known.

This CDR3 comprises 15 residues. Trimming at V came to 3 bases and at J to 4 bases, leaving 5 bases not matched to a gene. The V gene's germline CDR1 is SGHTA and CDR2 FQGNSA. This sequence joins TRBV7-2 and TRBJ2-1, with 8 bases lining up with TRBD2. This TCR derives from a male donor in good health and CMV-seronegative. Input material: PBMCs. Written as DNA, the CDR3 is TGTGCCAGCAGCTTCCGAGCGGGGGCTTACAATGAGCAGTTCTTC. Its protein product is CASSFRAGAYNEQFF.